These 18 T cell receptor beta chains were sequenced from one sample in a study of cytomegalovirus exposure and HLA in healthy donors (dated by TCRdb to the late 2010s). Libraries were made using the immunoSEQ multiplex PCR assay. For the multiplex PCR, a mixture combining 60 forward primers for TCR Vbeta segments and 13 reverse primers for TCR Jbeta segments was used. This is the immuneACCESS table as TCRdb keeps it, with only in-frame sequences that have V and J called. A part of the clones is gone; compared with another copy, unresolved V genes explain less than half, and the rest is unexplained. This sample comprises about 100,000 clones, 75% to 85% of them detected only once. The ten largest account for over 3.5% of the sample. The sample was PBMCs. These receptors came from a woman in her forties or fifties in good health and CMV-seropositive.

This rearrangement joins TRBV19 to TRBJ2-5, with TRBD2 matching 14 bases. Unmatched junction bases numbered 10, after V lost 3 bases and J lost 4 bases. The CDR3 runs 18 residues. In germline, CDR1 is LNHDA, CDR2 SQIVND (reference sequence). DNA of the CDR3: TGTGCCAGTAGTATGTACCCGGGACTAGCGGGAGATCGAGAGACCCAGTACTTC. It translates to CASSMYPGLAGDRETQYF.

The chain recombines TRBV10-1 with TRBJ2-7; the D is unclear. V was pared by 9 bases and J by 5 bases, with 11 bases between. CDR3 length equals 11 residues. CDR1 is WNHNN, CDR2 SYGVQD, per germline (reference sequence). The CDR3 here is CASGPLDEQYF. The CDR3 DNA reads TGCGCCAGTGGGCCCCTGGACGAGCAGTACTTC.

The V call is TRBV7-6, the J call TRBJ2-2, with TRBD1 matching over 9 bases. V was clipped by 2 bases and J by 4 bases; unmatched bases: 5. From germline, CDR1 is SGHVS and CDR2 FNYEAQ. CDR3 size: 16 residues. CDR3 residues: CASSLRDRVSTGELFF. The DNA of the CDR3 is TGTGCCAGCAGCTTAAGGGACAGGGTGAGCACCGGGGAGCTGTTTTTT.

This clone was seen a single time. J is TRBJ2-3 and V is TRBV5-1; TRBD2 matches at 9 bases. The V segment lost 1 base and the J segment 2 bases; nucleotides outside the gene matches: 2. This CDR3 has 15 residues. The V gene's germline CDR1 is SGHRS and CDR2 YFSETQ. The CDR3 loop reads CASSLQRGATDTQYF. The CDR3 DNA sequence: TGCGCCAGCAGCTTGCAGCGGGGGGCCACAGATACGCAGTATTTT.

This sequence joins TRBV7-6 and TRBJ1-1; TRBD1 might be the D (6 bases). Trimming cost V 2 bases and J 8 bases, with 15 bases left between them. The germline V gene encodes CDR1 SGHVS and CDR2 FNYEAQ. The CDR3 totals 14 residues. The CDR3 nucleotides are TGTGCCAGCAGCTTATTGGATAGGACAGAAGAAGCTTTCTTT. Translated: CASSLLDRTEEAFF.

The chain employs TRBV5-1 and TRBJ2-7, with TRBD2 identical over 8 bases. With 5 bases clipped from V and 0 bases from J, the junction kept 1 base outside the gene matches. Germline CDR1 reads SGHRS; CDR2 reads YFSETQ. CDR3 length equals 13 residues. The CDR3 DNA sequence: TGCGCCAGCAGAGCGGGGGACTCCTACGAGCAGTACTTC. Translating gives CASRAGDSYEQYF.

The chain joins TRBV7-9 to TRBJ2-7; D not certain. Germline assignment: CDR1 SEHNR and CDR2 FQNEAQ (reference sequence). This CDR3 has 14 residues. Trimming cost V 6 bases and J 0 bases, with 12 bases left between them. The CDR3 DNA follows: TGTGCCAGCAGTTCCGGGTCCAACTCCTACGAGCAGTACTTC. It translates to CASSSGSNSYEQYF.

This sequence joins TRBV18 and TRBJ1-1; 10 bases line up with TRBD1. This CDR3 contains 16 residues. V was pared by 3 bases and J by 4 bases, with 8 bases of the junction left unmatched. Germline CDR1 reads KGHSH; CDR2 reads LQKENI. CDR3 sequence: CASSPGQGFSGTEAFF. CDR3 DNA sequence: TGTGCCAGCTCACCGGGACAGGGGTTCTCGGGCACTGAAGCTTTCTTT. The whole variable domain, filled in from reference TRBV18 and TRBJ1-1, reads NAGVMQNPRHLVRRRGQEARLRCSPMKGHSHVYWYRQLPEEGLKFMVYLQKENIIDESGMPKERFSAEFPKEGPSILRIQQVVRGDSAAYFCASSPGQGFSGTEAFFGQGTRLTVV.

This clone was seen more than once but under ten times. The chain carries TRBV11-2 and TRBJ1-2, with a tentative D call TRBD1 (6 bases). Germline values: CDR1 SGHAT, CDR2 FQNNGV. The CDR3 spans 15 residues. V lost 3 bases, J lost 3 bases, and 14 bases lay in between. The CDR3 is CASSFGQSSYYGYTF. CDR3 sequence (DNA): TGTGCCAGCAGCTTCGGACAGAGCTCCTACTATGGCTACACCTTC.

The chain uses TRBV2 and TRBJ2-5, with D uncertain. Germline V lookup: CDR1 SNHLY, CDR2 FYNNEI. V lost 3 bases and J 5 bases, leaving 4 bases between the germline ends. The CDR3 spans 11 residues. The CDR3 is CASSESETQYF. The DNA of the CDR3 is TGTGCCAGCAGTGAGTCGGAGACCCAGTACTTC.

This clone was picked up one time. This chain uses TRBV10-3 with TRBJ2-5; tentatively, D is TRBD2 (6 bases). Trimming removed 0 bases at V and 5 bases at J, with 13 bases between. CDR1 and CDR2 (germline): ENHRY, SYGVKD. The CDR3 covers 15 residues. CDR3 region: CAISESTGVYETQYF. CDR3 bases: TGTGCCATCAGTGAGTCGACGGGAGTCTATGAGACCCAGTACTTC.

The chain joins TRBV18 to TRBJ1-1, with a tentative D call TRBD1 (5 bases). V lost 6 bases and J lost 3, with 17 bases in between. CDR3 length equals 15 residues. CDR1 KGHSH and CDR2 LQKENI come from the germline V gene. The CDR3: CASSGLMTADTEAFF. The CDR3 nucleotides read TGTGCCAGCTCCGGATTAATGACAGCAGACACTGAAGCTTTCTTT. Full variable domain (missing parts from reference TRBV18 and TRBJ1-1): NAGVMQNPRHLVRRRGQEARLRCSPMKGHSHVYWYRQLPEEGLKFMVYLQKENIIDESGMPKERFSAEFPKEGPSILRIQQVVRGDSAAYFCASSGLMTADTEAFFGQGTRLTVV.

The rearrangement joins TRBV18 to TRBJ2-7, with 9 nucleotides matching TRBD1. V shed 6 bases and J 3 bases; nucleotides not matched to a gene: 6. The CDR3 loop spans 14 amino acids. Germline V CDR1 and CDR2: KGHSH, LQKENI. The CDR3 DNA follows: TGTGCCAGCTCGCGTGAGGGACAGGGCTACGAGCAGTACTTC. This translates into CASSREGQGYEQYF. The whole variable domain, remainder taken from reference TRBV18 and TRBJ2-7, is NAGVMQNPRHLVRRRGQEARLRCSPMKGHSHVYWYRQLPEEGLKFMVYLQKENIIDESGMPKERFSAEFPKEGPSILRIQQVVRGDSAAYFCASSREGQGYEQYFGPGTRLTVT.

This clone was seen a single time. V gene TRBV11-2 combines with J gene TRBJ1-1; 9 bases agree with TRBD1. V lost 7 bases to trimming and J lost 1 base; unmatched junction nucleotides: 4. Germline values: CDR1 SGHAT, CDR2 FQNNGV. This CDR3 is 14 amino acids long. CDR3 loop: CASKADRGNTEAFF. CDR3 nucleotide sequence: TGTGCCAGCAAGGCGGACAGGGGGAACACTGAAGCTTTCTTT.

The chain links TRBV10-3 to TRBJ1-4; D not certain. The CDR3 extends over 13 amino acids. V shed 5 bases and J shed 8 bases, with 12 bases lying between them. Germline V gene lookup returns CDR1 ENHRY and CDR2 SYGVKD. In DNA, the CDR3 is TGTGCCATCAGTCCGGGGTCTCGGGAAAAACTGTTTTTT. This translates into CAISPGSREKLFF.

The V gene is TRBV25-1, the J gene TRBJ2-3; TRBD1 is a possible D gene (5 bases). Between the trimmed V and J ends, which lost 4 bases and 1 base, there was a span of 12 bases. Germline V CDR1 and CDR2: MGHDK, SYGVNS. This CDR3 has 15 amino acids. In DNA, the CDR3 is TGTGCCAGCAGTGGAAGGGGAAGGGGCACAGATACGCAGTATTTT. Translated, it gives CASSGRGRGTDTQYF.

The V and J genes are TRBV2 and TRBJ1-5, with D perhaps TRBD1 (5 bases). The CDR3 spans 15 residues. V shed 6 bases and J shed 0 bases, with 12 bases lying between them. CDR1 is SNHLY, CDR2 FYNNEI, per germline. The CDR3 loop is CASRSRTTSNQPQHF. CDR3 bases: TGTGCCAGCAGATCGAGGACAACTAGCAATCAGCCCCAGCATTTT.

The chain couples TRBV7-3 to TRBJ2-7; 12 nucleotides align to TRBD2. The V gene end was trimmed by 0 bases and the J gene end by 2 bases; junction bases not matched to a gene: 8. This CDR3 spans 18 amino acids. CDR1 SGHTA and CDR2 FQGTGA come from the germline V gene. In DNA form, the CDR3 reads TGTGCCAGCAGCTTAACGGGTGTGACTAGCGGGGGTACCTACGAGCAGTACTTC. Protein product: CASSLTGVTSGGTYEQYF. Looking up the rest from reference TRBV7-3 and TRBJ2-7 gives the full variable domain: GAGVSQTPSNKVTEKGKYVELRCDPISGHTALYWYRQSLGQGPEFLIYFQGTGAADDSGLPNDRFFAVRPEGSVSTLKIQRTERGDSAVYLCASSLTGVTSGGTYEQYFGPGTRLTVT.